A single sample gave rise to the 17 T cell receptor beta chains below, sequenced in a study of cytomegalovirus exposure and HLA in healthy donors. Sequencing was performed with immunoSEQ multiplex PCR; in TCRdb, only in-frame clones are kept and a portion is missing. The table lists about 160,000 clones, under 90% of them singletons. Sequencing was carried out using PBMCs. These receptors all stem from a man aged 18 to 35 in good health and CMV-seropositive.

This chain connects TRBV15 to TRBJ2-1; D ambiguous. This CDR3 contains 13 residues. V was pared by 1 base and J by 6 bases, with 7 bases between. Germline V gene data show CDR1 as LNHNV and CDR2 as YYDKDF (reference sequence). The CDR3 reads CATSRGLPNEQFF. The DNA for the CDR3 is TGTGCCACCAGCAGAGGGCTGCCCAATGAGCAGTTCTTC.

Turning to this clone: Relative to the germline gene, one junction end is altered; a read error may explain this. V gene TRBV7-7 combines with J gene TRBJ2-7; D unresolved. The CDR3 runs to 13 residues. Germline V gene lookup returns CDR1 SSHAT and CDR2 FNYEAQ (reference sequence). The CDR3: CASSFGQDYEQYF. The CDR3 DNA reads TGTGCTAGCAGCTTTGGGCAAGACTACGAGCAGTACTTC.

As for this clone: In the same sample, other DNA sequences code for this CDR3. The V gene is TRBV9, the J gene TRBJ2-3, with TRBD2 as a possible D gene (6 bases). The CDR3 is 15 residues long. Germline lookup yields CDR1 SGDLS and CDR2 YYNGEE. V shed 0 bases and J shed 1 base, with 9 bases lying between them. The CDR3 loop reads CASSVAGVGTDTQYF. In nucleotides, the CDR3 is TGTGCCAGCAGCGTAGCGGGAGTAGGCACAGATACGCAGTATTTT. The variable domain in full, completed from reference TRBV9 and TRBJ2-3, reads DSGVTQTPKHLITATGQRVTLRCSPRSGDLSVYWYQQSLDQGLQFLIQYYNGEERAKGNILERFSAQQFPDLHSELNLSSLELGDSALYFCASSVAGVGTDTQYFGPGTRLTVL.

The CDR3 nucleotides are TGTGCCAGCAGCTGGGGGGACAGGCCCACTGAAGCTTTCTTT. Protein sequence: CASSWGDRPTEAFF. The chain is built from TRBV7-2 and TRBJ1-1; 8 positions agree with TRBD1. V shed 4 bases and J 4 bases; nucleotides not matched to a gene: 5. The length of the CDR3 is 14 residues. The germline V gene encodes CDR1 SGHTA and CDR2 FQGNSA.

This rearrangement joins TRBV4-1 to TRBJ2-7; TRBD2 matches at 7 bases. CDR3 length equals 14 residues. Germline trimming cut 0 bases from V and 9 bases from J; bases unmatched to any gene: 8. Germline CDR1 and CDR2: MGHRA and YSYEKL. CDR3 sequence: CASSQEPYSGGQYF. DNA for the CDR3: TGCGCCAGCAGCCAAGAACCCTACTCGGGAGGGCAGTACTTC.

The gene calls are TRBV7-9 and TRBJ2-1; possibly TRBD2 for D (7 bases). From germline, CDR1 is SEHNR and CDR2 FQNEAQ (reference sequence). This CDR3 comprises 14 residues. V lost 3 bases, J lost 7 bases, and 13 bases lay in between. The CDR3 protein is CASSFGLGGNEQFF. The CDR3 bases are TGTGCCAGCAGCTTTGGACTAGGGGGGAATGAGCAGTTCTTC.

In its sample, this clone was seen a few times. The chain couples TRBV27 to TRBJ1-1, with D tentatively TRBD1 (6 bases). The V gene lost 4 bases and the J gene lost 6 bases, with 21 bases spanning the gap. The germline V gene encodes CDR1 MNHEY and CDR2 SMNVEV (reference sequence). The CDR3 is 16 residues long. CDR3 DNA: TGTGCCAGCAGTTCCCTGGGCAGGGGCGGTTTCGCTGAAGCTTTCTTT. The encoded protein is CASSSLGRGGFAEAFF.

This rearrangement joins TRBV5-1 to TRBJ2-5; possibly TRBD1 for D (5 bases). V gave up 5 bases and J gave up 5 bases, with 22 bases separating them. CDR3 length equals 16 residues. Germline CDR1 is SGHRS and CDR2 is YFSETQ. CDR3 DNA: TGCGCCAGCAGATTGTTCCAGGGTAGGCCGTGGGAGACCCAGTACTTC. Encoded protein: CASRLFQGRPWETQYF.

This chain connects TRBV7-2 to TRBJ2-1, with 9 bases fitting TRBD2. Germline V gene data show CDR1 as SGHTA and CDR2 as FQGNSA. This CDR3 spans 17 amino acids. The V segment lost 7 bases and the J segment 8 bases; nucleotides outside the gene matches: 18. CDR3 nucleotides: TGTGCCAGCACCAAACGGACTAGCGCGATAACTGGCCATGAGCAGTTCTTC. It encodes CASTKRTSAITGHEQFF.

The chain employs TRBV6-1 and TRBJ1-1, with 8 positions matching TRBD1. The CDR3 contains 13 residues. Germline V gives CDR1 MNHNS, CDR2 SASEGT. V lost 8 bases, J lost 5 bases, and 7 bases stayed unmatched. CDR3 residues: CASLDRARTEAFF. In DNA form, the CDR3 reads TGTGCCAGCTTGGACAGGGCGCGGACTGAAGCTTTCTTT.

The J gene is TRBJ2-3, the V gene TRBV19; D may be TRBD2 (6 bases). The V end lost 10 bases, the J end lost 0 bases, and 8 bases lay between the germline ends. Germline-derived CDR1 and CDR2 are LNHDA and SQIVND (reference sequence). The CDR3 loop spans 12 amino acids. The CDR3 loop is CAIAGSTDTQYF. The CDR3 nucleotides are TGTGCCATTGCGGGGAGCACAGATACGCAGTATTTT.

This chain joins TRBV6-5 and TRBJ2-7; 7 nucleotides agree with TRBD1. After removal of 7 bases from V and 5 bases from J, the junction contained 8 bases not matched to a gene. CDR1 is MNHEY and CDR2 is SVGAGI in the germline V gene. This CDR3 is built from 13 residues. The CDR3 is CASTTPTGNEQYF. In DNA, the CDR3 is TGTGCCAGCACCACACCGACAGGGAACGAGCAGTACTTC.

This sequence joins TRBV4-1 and TRBJ2-1, with 7 bases fitting TRBD1. CDR1 MGHRA and CDR2 YSYEKL come from the germline V gene. V was pared by 3 bases and J by 1 base, with 6 bases of the junction left unmatched. CDR3 length: 16 residues. This CDR3 is CASSHLPGQSYNEQFF. The DNA for the CDR3 is TGCGCCAGCAGCCACCTGCCGGGACAGTCCTACAATGAGCAGTTCTTC.

This chain uses TRBV10-3 with TRBJ2-2; the D is unclear. Germline CDR1 is ENHRY and CDR2 is SYGVKD. V lost 6 bases to trimming and J lost 0 bases, with 11 bases between them. This CDR3 is built from 15 residues. CDR3 DNA sequence: TGTGCCATCAGGGTCGGAGAGGCGAACACCGGGGAGCTGTTTTTT. It is translated as CAIRVGEANTGELFF.

This chain uses TRBV7-9 with TRBJ2-5; TRBD2 is a possible D gene (6 bases). Trimming left V 5 bases short and J 4 bases short, with 17 bases between. Germline CDR1 and CDR2: SEHNR and FQNEAQ (reference sequence). This CDR3 has 15 residues. This CDR3 is CASSPYGGEGETQYF. The CDR3 nucleotides read TGTGCCAGCAGCCCATACGGGGGAGAGGGAGAGACCCAGTACTTC.

This clone has only one observation. The chain joins TRBV7-8 to TRBJ1-2, with D unclear. Germline V gene sequence: CDR1 SGHVS, CDR2 FQNEAQ. V was shortened by 1 base and J by 3 bases, with 9 bases between the two germline ends. This CDR3 comprises 14 residues. The CDR3 DNA reads as TGTGCCAGCAGCTTAGGGCAGGACTACTATGGCTACACCTTC. Protein product: CASSLGQDYYGYTF. The full variable domain, with the rest looked up from reference TRBV7-8 and TRBJ1-2, is GAGVSQSPRYKVAKRGQDVALRCDPISGHVSLFWYQQALGQGPEFLTYFQNEAQLDKSGLPSDRFFAERPEGSVSTLKIQRTQQEDSAVYLCASSLGQDYYGYTFGSGTRLTVV.

The chain recombines TRBV5-1 with TRBJ2-3; D is possibly TRBD2 (5 bases). The germline V and J ends were trimmed by 4 bases and 3 bases, with 15 bases remaining between them. Per the germline V gene, CDR1 is SGHRS and CDR2 is YFSETQ. The CDR3 runs 15 residues. For the CDR3, the DNA is TGCGCCAGCAGCATGGTGGGAGATCGAACAGATACGCAGTATTTT. It translates to CASSMVGDRTDTQYF.